The clone carrying this T cell receptor beta chain was found many times. The data were taken from a study of regulatory T cells in long-lasting Graves disease. Study information: Antithyroid drugs had been given to newly diagnosed Graves' patients for under 3 months.

Construction of TCR beta libraries relied on iRepertoire HTBI primers and on Arm-PCR targeting CDR3 regions. MiXCR was run by TCRdb on the multiplex PCR reads, yielding one entry per CDR3 protein. The sample contains under 450,000 distinct CDR3 sequences, around 16% of which appear only once. Germline values: CDR1 SGHTA, CDR2 FQGNSA. Losses at the gene ends were 1 base for V and 7 bases for J; bases not matched to a gene: 6. This CDR3 comprises 16 residues. Stated time point: newly diagnosed GD, antithyroid drugs for less than 3 months. The TCR library was made from RNA extracted from PBMCs. The data were also submitted as part of a second study, on T cells in Graves' hyperthyroidism and ophthalmopathy. Per that study: The HTBI set primed first-round TCR CDR3 RT-PCR. Peripheral blood also featured most of the thyroid clonotypes expanded above 0.001.

The chain joins TRBV7-2 to TRBJ2-1; 11 bases are shared with TRBD2. The receptor was isolated from a woman aged 18-30 years with Graves disease. Sample: peripheral blood mononuclear cells (PBMCs), taken at new diagnosis, from a patient treated with antithyroid drugs. For the CDR3, the DNA is TGTGCCAGCAGCTTAGGCCTAGCGGGGGGTAGGAATGAGCAGTTCTTC. It is translated as CASSLGLAGGRNEQFF. The full variable domain, in which reference TRBV7-2 and TRBJ2-1 provide the parts outside the CDR3, is GAGVSQSPSNKVTEKGKDVELRCDPISGHTALYWYRQSLGQGLEFLIYFQGNSAPDKSGLPSDRFSAERTGGSVSTLTIQRTQQEDSAVYLCASSLGLAGGRNEQFFGPGTRLTVL.